This T cell receptor beta chain was obtained from a study of CD8 T cells in ankylosing spondylitis. Whole-study results and caveats: A motif of seven or eight highly homologous TCR beta variants was seen as apparently characteristic of ankylosing spondylitis blood.

This clonotype was picked up many times. Its antigen is unidentified. Each CDR3 protein gets one entry after TCRdb re-called the 5' RACE reads with MiXCR. The sample lists roughly 230,000 distinct CDR3 sequences; under 8.5% were seen once. The TCR was taken from a female donor with ankylosing spondylitis or in good health (not recorded which). Material for sequencing was blood, either unsorted or a sorted T cell fraction (not recorded which).

The CDR3 protein is CSVSPQNTEAFF. The DNA of the CDR3 is TGCAGCGTGTCGCCTCAGAACACTGAAGCTTTCTTT. The chain uses TRBV29-1 and TRBJ1-1; D remains ambiguous. Trimming cost V 6 bases and J 1 base, with 9 bases left between them. The CDR3 length is 12 residues. Germline CDR1 reads SQVTM; CDR2 reads ANQGSEA.